This T cell receptor beta chain was identified during a study of cytomegalovirus exposure and HLA in healthy donors. Both 60 Vbeta primers and 13 Jbeta primers went into the PCR. Using immunoSEQ multiplex PCR, the repertoire was profiled, and TCRdb retains in-frame clones only, with some absent. The repertoire holds roughly 260,000 clones, approximately 84% seen once, with roughly 2% in the top ten. The germline gives CDR1 SGHRS, CDR2 YFSETQ. V was pared by 5 bases and J by 2 bases, with 10 bases between. The CDR3 runs 14 residues. Sequenced: PBMCs. The clonotype was recovered from a woman between 40 and 50 years old in good health and CMV-seropositive. This rearrangement joins TRBV5-1 to TRBJ2-2; tentatively, D is TRBD2 (5 bases). The CDR3 coding sequence is TGCGCCAGCAGTAAGGAGGTAAACACCGGGGAGCTGTTTTTT. It codes for CASSKEVNTGELFF.